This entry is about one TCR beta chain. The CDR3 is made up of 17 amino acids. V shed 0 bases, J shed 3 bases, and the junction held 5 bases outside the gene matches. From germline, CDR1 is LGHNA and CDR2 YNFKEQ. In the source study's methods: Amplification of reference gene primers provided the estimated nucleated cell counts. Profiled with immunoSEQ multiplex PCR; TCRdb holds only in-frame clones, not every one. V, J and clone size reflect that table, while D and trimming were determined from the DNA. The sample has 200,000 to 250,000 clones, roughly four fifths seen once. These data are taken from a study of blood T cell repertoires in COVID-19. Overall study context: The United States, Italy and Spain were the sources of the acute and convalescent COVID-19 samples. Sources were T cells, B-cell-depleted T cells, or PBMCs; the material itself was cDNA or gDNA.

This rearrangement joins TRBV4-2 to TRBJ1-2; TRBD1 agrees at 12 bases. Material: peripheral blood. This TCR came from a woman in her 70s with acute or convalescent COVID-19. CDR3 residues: CASSQDGTGGAYYGYTF. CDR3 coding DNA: TGTGCCAGCAGCCAAGATGGGACAGGGGGCGCTTACTATGGCTACACCTTC.